The sample holds one count of the clone carrying this TCR beta chain. The record originates from a study of blood T cell repertoires in COVID-19. Across 20 to 25 US areas, participants ranged in age from about 18 to 100 years. Per the original methods: Cell counts per sample came from amplifying reference gene primers. The table came from immunoSEQ multiplex PCR; TCRdb's copy has only in-frame clones and leaves some out. V, J and clone size reflect that table, while D and trimming were determined from the DNA. Of about 64,000 clones listed, more than 75% are singletons. Germline loops: CDR1 LNHNV, CDR2 YYDKDF (reference sequence). V shed 0 bases and J shed 5 bases, with 7 bases lying between them. The CDR3 sequence is 13 residues long.

The chain carries TRBV15 and TRBJ1-2, with TRBD1 as a possible D gene (6 bases). The origin of this receptor is a woman aged 40-49 years who had recovered from COVID-19. The sample comprised PBMCs or T cells enriched from blood (not recorded which). The CDR3 region has the DNA TGTGCCACCAGCAGAGATACAGGGTATGGCTACACCTTC. It yields the protein CATSRDTGYGYTF.